This T cell receptor beta chain was captured by sequencing in a study of blood T cells in healthy people across ages. Study information: About one barcoded beta molecule was captured per two T cells (by template switching).

On this clonotype itself: Its antigen remains unidentified.

Each donor's blood draw was ten milliliters of peripheral blood. Primers used in a second PCR of roughly 7 to 12 cycles were a sample-barcoded 5' primer and a J-beta primer mix. One entry per CDR3 protein results from TCRdb running MiXCR on the 5' RACE reads. The sample records 550,000 to 800,000 distinct CDR3 sequences, about 30% being singletons. There are 14 residues in the CDR3. V lost 5 bases, J lost 2 bases, and 13 bases lay in between. Germline V lookup: CDR1 SGHTA, CDR2 FQGNSA. Findings and limits, study-wide: Shifts in expanded clonotypes may have been confounded by donor CMV status, which was unknown.

The sequencing input was blood. The chain recombines TRBV7-2 with TRBJ2-7; D perhaps matches TRBD2 (6 bases). The TCR comes from a woman of 80 years or more in good health. The DNA of the CDR3 is TGTGCCAGCAGCGCCACGGGAGCCCCCTACGAGCAGTACTTC. Its protein is CASSATGAPYEQYF.